This T cell receptor beta chain is drawn from a study of T cell responses to AZD1222 COVID-19 vaccine. The germline V gene has CDR1 SNHLY and CDR2 FYNNEI. The CDR3 loop spans 13 amino acids. The V gene end was trimmed by 9 bases and the J gene end by 2 bases; junction bases not matched to a gene: 3. The method was immunoSEQ multiplex PCR; TCRdb's version includes in-frame clones alone and lacks a portion of them. The sample consists of 150,000 to 200,000 clones, over 90% of them appearing once. The sequencing used peripheral blood, collected on day 0 of AZD1222 vaccination. The chain has TRBV2 and TRBJ2-7; 11 bases map to TRBD1. This clonotype was sampled from an adult in good health. CDR3 amino acids: CARGQGGPYEQYF. CDR3 DNA sequence: TGTGCCAGGGGACAGGGGGGACCCTACGAGCAGTACTTC.